The clone carrying this TCR beta chain was counted many times. The TCR beta library used iRepertoire HTBI primers with Arm-PCR amplification of CDR3. TCRdb called the multiplex PCR reads again in MiXCR, with one record for every CDR3 protein. The sample consists of under 500,000 distinct CDR3 sequences, roughly 20% of them appearing once. The V gene lost 6 bases and the J gene lost 5 bases, with 14 bases spanning the gap. The CDR3 has 15 amino acids. The record originates from a study of regulatory T cells in long-lasting Graves disease. Sample time point: persistent/refractory GD, antithyroid drugs over 5 years with positive TRAb. TCR sequences were obtained from RNA taken from PBMCs. Xi'an, China, was home to the endocrinology department that provided patients.

The receptor was isolated from a female donor with Graves disease. This sample comprised peripheral blood mononuclear cells (PBMCs), obtained when the disease was refractory, from a patient treated with antithyroid drugs. This rearrangement joins TRBV12-3 or TRBV12-4 to TRBJ1-6; the D is unclear. The DNA of the CDR3 is TGTGCCAGCAGCCCCGGGGATTCCCATAATTCACCCCTCCACTTT. Its translation: CASSPGDSHNSPLHF.